Each of the 17 T cell receptor beta chains below was sequenced from the same sample in a study of identical twins. TCRdb recomputed calls from the 5' RACE reads with MiXCR, one row per CDR3 protein. The sample carries about 280,000 distinct CDR3 sequences, approximately 8% recorded once. These same data were also listed under a study on yellow fever vaccine responses in identical twins.

The specimen sequenced was memory (CD45RO+) T cells sorted from blood. The receptors come from a woman aged 18 to 35 in good health.

This clonotype showed up many times. J is TRBJ2-3 and V is TRBV21-1; the table's D call of TRBD2 was not tested on the DNA. TRBV21-1 is listed as a pseudogene. The CDR3 has 14 residues. CDR3 residues: CASSKEISGSAQYF. Written as DNA, the CDR3 is TGTGCCAGCAGCAAAGAGATTAGCGGGAGTGCGCAGTATTTT.

The J gene is TRBJ2-2, the V gene TRBV20-1; 8 positions match TRBD2. Germline CDR1 is DFQATT and CDR2 is SNEGSKA (reference sequence). V trimming: 3 bases; J trimming: 0 bases; junction bases outside the gene matches: 12. The CDR3 totals 18 residues. The CDR3 nucleotides read TGCAGTGCTAGCCCATTTGCTAGCGGGTCCGCGAACACCGGGGAGCTGTTTTTT. Translated: CSASPFASGSANTGELFF.

This clonotype was detected many times. The chain's CDR3 is CSASTGGASQKLFF. The CDR3 coding sequence is TGCAGTGCGAGTACAGGGGGCGCTTCCCAAAAACTGTTTTTT. The chain links TRBV20-1 to TRBJ1-4; TRBD1 matches 9 bases. With V trimmed by 6 bases and J by 9 bases, 11 bases remained unmatched. Germline values: CDR1 DFQATT, CDR2 SNEGSKA (reference sequence). The CDR3 extends over 14 amino acids.

A few counts support this clonotype. V usage is TRBV6-8 and J usage is TRBJ2-5; perhaps D is TRBD1 or TRBD2 (6 bases each). Germline CDR1 is MNHGY and CDR2 is SAAAGT. This CDR3 comprises 16 residues. The V end was cut by 10 bases, the J end by 5 bases, with 26 bases between. The CDR3 nucleotides are TGTGCCACCAAACCAAGATTCGGGGGCCCCCCGGAGACCCAGTACTTC. Translation: CATKPRFGGPPETQYF.

The V and J genes are TRBV10-3 and TRBJ2-2; TRBD1 aligns across 9 bases. The CDR3 is made up of 14 amino acids. CDR1 and CDR2 from the germline V gene are ENHRY and SYGVKD. V was clipped by 6 bases and J by 5 bases; unmatched bases: 4. The CDR3 loop reads CAIRGTGRTGELFF. The CDR3 DNA sequence: TGTGCCATCAGAGGGACAGGGAGGACCGGGGAGCTGTTTTTT.

This clonotype was detected ten times or more. The V and J genes are TRBV5-1 and TRBJ2-5; perhaps TRBD2 as D (6 bases). Trimming removed 5 bases from V and 5 bases from J, with 16 bases in between. The germline V gene has CDR1 SGHRS and CDR2 YFSETQ. CDR3 size: 14 residues. CDR3 residues: CASRGSASEETQYF. The CDR3 DNA reads TGCGCCAGCAGAGGTTCGGCTAGCGAGGAGACCCAGTACTTC.

This clonotype was picked up a small number of times. The chain is built from TRBV27 and TRBJ2-3; D perhaps matches TRBD1 (6 bases). Trimming removed 1 base from V and 2 bases from J, with 10 bases in between. Germline values: CDR1 MNHEY, CDR2 SMNVEV (reference sequence). This CDR3 spans 15 amino acids. This CDR3 is CASSLWQGHTDTQYF. DNA of the CDR3: TGTGCCAGCAGTTTATGGCAGGGGCACACAGATACGCAGTATTTT.

The rearrangement joins TRBV28 to TRBJ2-4, with no clear D. Looked up from germline, CDR1 is MDHEN and CDR2 is SYDVKM. Trimming stripped 3 bases from V and 1 base from J, with 13 bases between. This CDR3 spans 16 amino acids. CDR3 in DNA: TGTGCCAGCAGTTTTAATGGACCTTTGGCCAAAAACATTCAGTACTTC. Its protein product is CASSFNGPLAKNIQYF.

This clonotype was recorded many times. The chain uses TRBV3-1 and TRBJ1-2; weak D call: TRBD1 (5 bases). CDR3 length: 16 amino acids. Germline V gene sequence: CDR1 LGHDT, CDR2 YNNKEL (reference sequence). V lost 2 bases and J 8 bases, leaving 21 bases between the germline ends. The CDR3 DNA reads as TGTGCCAGCAGCCAAACCCAAAGGGGCAGGGATGGCGGCTACACCTTC. Translation gives CASSQTQRGRDGGYTF.

The rearrangement links TRBV12-3 or TRBV12-4 to TRBJ2-3; TRBD2 might be the D (6 bases). Trimming cost V 4 bases and J 6 bases, with 17 bases left between them. This CDR3 comprises 15 residues. CDR3 bases: TGTGCCAGCAGTTCCAGGAGGGGCGTAGCCGATACGCAGTATTTT. Its protein product is CASSSRRGVADTQYF.

This clonotype was detected ten times or more. This sequence joins TRBV4-1 and TRBJ2-5; D call uncertain. Trimming removed 3 bases at V and 4 bases at J, with 9 bases between. Germline V gene sequence: CDR1 MGHRA, CDR2 YSYEKL. This CDR3 spans 13 amino acids. In DNA form, the CDR3 reads TGCGCCAGCAGCCAGCCTAATAGAGAGACCCAGTACTTC. Translation gives CASSQPNRETQYF.

This clonotype was recorded many times. As DNA, the CDR3 is TGCGCCAGCAGGCCGCCGGGACTAGCGATGTCCTCCTACAATGAGCAGTTCTTC. Translating gives CASRPPGLAMSSYNEQFF. The chain couples TRBV5-1 to TRBJ2-1, with 10 bases aligning to TRBD2. Unmatched junction bases numbered 11, after V lost 5 bases and J lost 0 bases. The V gene's germline CDR1 is SGHRS and CDR2 YFSETQ. The CDR3 totals 18 residues.

This clonotype was recorded at least ten times. This chain connects TRBV6-1 to TRBJ2-2; the match to TRBD1 covers 10 bases. CDR1 is MNHNS and CDR2 is SASEGT in the germline V gene. The V segment lost 6 bases and the J segment 7 bases; nucleotides outside the gene matches: 14. The length of the CDR3 is 17 residues. DNA for the CDR3: TGTGCCAGCAGAACAACGACAGGGGGCGCGTTAAACGGGGAGCTGTTTTTT. Translating gives CASRTTTGGALNGELFF.

This clonotype was observed at least ten times. This chain uses TRBV7-2 with TRBJ2-1; TRBD2 matches 7 bases. Trimming removed 5 bases from V and 7 bases from J; junction bases left unmatched: 8. CDR3 length: 14 amino acids. Germline V gene sequence: CDR1 SGHTA, CDR2 FQGNSA. The CDR3 loop is CASSTVGGSNEQFF. Here the CDR3 DNA reads TGTGCCAGCAGCACCGTGGGAGGGTCGAATGAGCAGTTCTTC.

This clonotype was seen many times. The V and J genes are TRBV7-7 and TRBJ1-5; no clear D. The CDR3 has 14 residues. Between the trimmed V and J ends, which lost 6 bases and 3 bases, there was a span of 12 bases. From germline, CDR1 is SSHAT and CDR2 FNYEAQ (reference sequence). CDR3 nucleotide sequence: TGTGCCAGCAGACGTGGACGTATCAATCAGCCCCAGCATTTT. It encodes CASRRGRINQPQHF.

This clonotype has more than one count but fewer than ten. J is TRBJ2-1 and V is TRBV20-1; 8 bases agree with TRBD2. The CDR3 consists of 15 residues. The germline CDR1 and CDR2 sequences are DFQATT and SNEGSKA (reference sequence). J gave up 4 bases and V 7 bases, and 12 bases lay outside the gene matches. CDR3 DNA sequence: TGCAGTGTTGAGACCGGGACTAGTGGGTACAATGAGCAGTTCTTC. Its protein is CSVETGTSGYNEQFF.

This clonotype was recorded many times. V and J are TRBV18 and TRBJ2-3; D is undetermined. CDR1 is KGHSH, CDR2 LQKENI, per germline. The CDR3 consists of 14 residues. Trimming took 5 bases from V and 2 from J, leaving 11 bases between them. This CDR3 reads CASSSVVSTDTQYF. CDR3 DNA: TGTGCCAGCTCATCGGTAGTTTCCACAGATACGCAGTATTTT.